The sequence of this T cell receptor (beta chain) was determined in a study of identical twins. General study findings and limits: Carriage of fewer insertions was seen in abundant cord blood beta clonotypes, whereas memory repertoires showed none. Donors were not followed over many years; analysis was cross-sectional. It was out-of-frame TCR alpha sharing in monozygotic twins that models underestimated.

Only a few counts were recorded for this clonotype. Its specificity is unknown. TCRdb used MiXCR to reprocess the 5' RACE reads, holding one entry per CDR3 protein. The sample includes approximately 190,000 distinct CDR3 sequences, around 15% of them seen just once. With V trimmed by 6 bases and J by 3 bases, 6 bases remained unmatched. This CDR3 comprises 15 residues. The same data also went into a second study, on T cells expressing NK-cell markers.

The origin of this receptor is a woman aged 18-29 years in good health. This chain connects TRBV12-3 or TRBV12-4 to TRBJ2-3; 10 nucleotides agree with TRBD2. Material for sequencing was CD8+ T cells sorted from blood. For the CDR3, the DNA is TGTGCCAGCAGCAGCGGGAGGGCCAAGACAGATACGCAGTATTTT. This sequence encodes CASSSGRAKTDTQYF.